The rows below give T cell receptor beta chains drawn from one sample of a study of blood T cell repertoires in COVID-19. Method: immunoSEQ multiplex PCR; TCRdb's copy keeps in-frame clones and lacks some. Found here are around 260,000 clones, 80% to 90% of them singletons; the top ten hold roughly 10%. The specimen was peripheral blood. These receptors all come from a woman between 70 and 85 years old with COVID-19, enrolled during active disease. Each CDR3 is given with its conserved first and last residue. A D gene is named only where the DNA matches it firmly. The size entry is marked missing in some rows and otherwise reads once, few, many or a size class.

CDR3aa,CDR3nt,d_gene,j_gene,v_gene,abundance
CSASIPRNNEQFF,TGCAGTGCTAGTATACCTAGGAACAATGAGCAGTTCTTC,.,TRBJ2-1,TRBV20-1,.
CASSSRTGGFGTQYF,TGCGCCAGCAGTTCCCGGACAGGGGGGTTCGGGACCCAGTACTTC,TRBD1,TRBJ2-5,TRBV5-1,.
CAISEGGGQGNTEAFF,TGTGCCATCAGTGAAGGGGGGGGACAGGGGAACACTGAAGCTTTCTTT,TRBD1,TRBJ1-1,TRBV10-3,.
CASSSRQGSNQPQHF,TGTGCCAGCAGCTCCAGACAGGGTAGCAATCAGCCCCAGCATTTT,TRBD1,TRBJ1-5,TRBV5-6,.
CASSFGGVGETQYF,TGTGCCAGCAGTTTCGGCGGGGTGGGAGAGACCCAGTACTTC,.,TRBJ2-5,TRBV27,.
CASSLIDLEEKLFF,TGTGCCAGCAGTTTAATCGACTTGGAGGAAAAACTGTTTTTT,.,TRBJ1-4,TRBV28,.
CASSLTGRSSYEQYF,TGTGCCAGCAGTTTGACCGGGAGATCCTCCTACGAGCAGTACTTC,.,TRBJ2-7,TRBV28,few
CASSIPGGREDQPQHF,TGTGCCAGTAGTATCCCGGGGGGCAGGGAAGATCAGCCCCAGCATTTT,.,TRBJ1-5,TRBV19,once
CASSQATGTEAFF,TGTGCCAGCAGCCAAGCCACAGGCACTGAAGCTTTCTTT,.,TRBJ1-1,TRBV3-1/TRBV3-2,once
CASSSDSASYGYTF,TGTGCCAGCAGTTCGGACAGTGCCAGCTATGGCTACACCTTC,.,TRBJ1-2,TRBV27,.
CAWSVRQGLEAFF,TGTGCCTGGAGTGTACGTCAGGGGCTAGAAGCTTTCTTT,.,TRBJ1-1,TRBV30,.
CASSLEAGKLEKLFF,TGCGCCAGCAGCTTGGAGGCAGGAAAGTTGGAAAAACTGTTTTTT,.,TRBJ1-4,TRBV5-1,.
CASSPPGQGVYSEAFF,TGTGCCAGCAGCCCCCCCGGACAGGGTGTTTACTCTGAAGCTTTCTTT,TRBD1,TRBJ1-1,TRBV3-1/TRBV3-2,.
CASSATRGETQYF,TGTGCCAGCAGTGCGACTAGGGGAGAGACCCAGTACTTC,.,TRBJ2-5,TRBV2,.
CASRGSLNTEAFF,TGTGCCAGCCGAGGGTCGTTGAACACTGAAGCTTTCTTT,.,TRBJ1-1,TRBV7-3,.
CASSEGTAQNTEAFF,TGTGCCAGCAGTGAGGGGACAGCACAGAACACTGAAGCTTTCTTT,TRBD1,TRBJ1-1,TRBV6-1,.
CASSQPQGDNSPLHF,TGTGCCAGCAGTCAACCACAGGGTGACAATTCACCCCTCCACTTT,.,TRBJ1-6,TRBV27,.
CAWRQSSGNTIYF,TGTGCCTGGAGACAGAGCTCTGGAAACACCATATATTTT,.,TRBJ1-3,TRBV30,.
CASSLPGTASSGNTIYF,TGTGCCAGCAGTTTACCCGGGACAGCCAGCTCTGGAAACACCATATATTTT,TRBD1,TRBJ1-3,TRBV27,.
CASSSRTVGDAEAFF,TGCGCCAGCAGCTCGAGGACAGTGGGGGACGCTGAAGCTTTCTTT,.,TRBJ1-1,TRBV5-1,once
CATSDFRLAGINEQFF,TGTGCCACCAGTGATTTCAGACTAGCGGGAATCAATGAGCAGTTCTTC,TRBD2,TRBJ2-1,TRBV24-1,.
CASNLAGGDEQFF,TGTGCCAGCAACCTGGCGGGGGGCGATGAGCAGTTCTTC,TRBD2,TRBJ2-1,TRBV2,.
CASSRDRYYEQYF,TGTGCCAGCAGTCGGGACAGATACTACGAGCAGTACTTC,TRBD1,TRBJ2-7,TRBV12-3/TRBV12-4,once
CASSLTRNTEAFF,TGTGCCAGCAGCCTTACAAGAAACACTGAAGCTTTCTTT,.,TRBJ1-1,TRBV11-3,many
CASSSGSYNEQFF,TGTGCCAGCAGTAGCGGGAGTTACAATGAGCAGTTCTTC,TRBD2,TRBJ2-1,TRBV12-3/TRBV12-4,.
CASSLSTGEETQYF,TGTGCCAGCTCACTCTCGACAGGGGAAGAGACCCAGTACTTC,TRBD1,TRBJ2-5,TRBV18,.
CASSFRQVSNQPQHF,TGCGCCAGCAGTTTTCGACAGGTAAGCAATCAGCCCCAGCATTTT,.,TRBJ1-5,TRBV10-1,.
CASSDSGNTIYF,TGTGCCAGTAGCGACAGTGGAAACACCATATATTTT,.,TRBJ1-3,TRBV19,.
CASSSFYRGGGEAFF,TGTGCCAGCAGCTCATTCTACAGGGGAGGCGGTGAAGCTTTCTTT,TRBD1,TRBJ1-1,TRBV7-9,.